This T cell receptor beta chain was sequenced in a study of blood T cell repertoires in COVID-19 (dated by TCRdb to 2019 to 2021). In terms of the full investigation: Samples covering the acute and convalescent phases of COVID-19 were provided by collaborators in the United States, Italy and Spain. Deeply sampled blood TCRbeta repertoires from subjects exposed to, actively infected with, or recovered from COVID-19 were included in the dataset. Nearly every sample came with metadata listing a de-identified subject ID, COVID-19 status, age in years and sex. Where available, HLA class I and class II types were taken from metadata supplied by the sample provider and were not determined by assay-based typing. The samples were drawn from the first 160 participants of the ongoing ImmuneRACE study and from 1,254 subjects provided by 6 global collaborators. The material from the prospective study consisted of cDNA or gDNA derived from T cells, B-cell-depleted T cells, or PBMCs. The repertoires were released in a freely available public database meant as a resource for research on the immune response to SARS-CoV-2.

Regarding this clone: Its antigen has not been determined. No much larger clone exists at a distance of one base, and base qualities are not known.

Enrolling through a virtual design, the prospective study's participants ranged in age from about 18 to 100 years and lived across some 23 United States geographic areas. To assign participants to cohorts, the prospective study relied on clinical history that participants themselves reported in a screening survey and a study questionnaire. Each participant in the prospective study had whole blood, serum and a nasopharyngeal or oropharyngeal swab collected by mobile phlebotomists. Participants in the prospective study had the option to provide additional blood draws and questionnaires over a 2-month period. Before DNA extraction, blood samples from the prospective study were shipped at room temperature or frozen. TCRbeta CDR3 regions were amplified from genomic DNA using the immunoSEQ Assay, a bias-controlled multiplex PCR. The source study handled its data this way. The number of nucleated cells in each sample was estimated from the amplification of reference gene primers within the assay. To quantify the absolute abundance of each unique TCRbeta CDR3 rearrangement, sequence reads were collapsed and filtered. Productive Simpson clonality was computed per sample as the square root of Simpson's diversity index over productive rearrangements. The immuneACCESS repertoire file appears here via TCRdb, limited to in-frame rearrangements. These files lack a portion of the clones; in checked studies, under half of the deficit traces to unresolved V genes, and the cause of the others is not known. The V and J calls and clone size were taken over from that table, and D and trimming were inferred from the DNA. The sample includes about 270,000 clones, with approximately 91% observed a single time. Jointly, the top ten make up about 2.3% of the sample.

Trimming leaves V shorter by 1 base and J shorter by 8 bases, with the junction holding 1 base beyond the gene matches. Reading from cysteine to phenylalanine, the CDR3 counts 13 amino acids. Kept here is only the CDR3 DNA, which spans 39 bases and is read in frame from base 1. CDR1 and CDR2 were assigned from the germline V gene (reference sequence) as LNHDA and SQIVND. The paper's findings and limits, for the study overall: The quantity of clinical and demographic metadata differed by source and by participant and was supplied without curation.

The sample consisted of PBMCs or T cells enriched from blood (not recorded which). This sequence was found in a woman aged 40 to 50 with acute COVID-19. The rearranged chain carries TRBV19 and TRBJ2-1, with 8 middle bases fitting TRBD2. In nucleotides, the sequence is TGTGCCAGTAGTATAGCGGGAGGGTATGAGCAGTTCTTC. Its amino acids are CASSIAGGYEQFF.